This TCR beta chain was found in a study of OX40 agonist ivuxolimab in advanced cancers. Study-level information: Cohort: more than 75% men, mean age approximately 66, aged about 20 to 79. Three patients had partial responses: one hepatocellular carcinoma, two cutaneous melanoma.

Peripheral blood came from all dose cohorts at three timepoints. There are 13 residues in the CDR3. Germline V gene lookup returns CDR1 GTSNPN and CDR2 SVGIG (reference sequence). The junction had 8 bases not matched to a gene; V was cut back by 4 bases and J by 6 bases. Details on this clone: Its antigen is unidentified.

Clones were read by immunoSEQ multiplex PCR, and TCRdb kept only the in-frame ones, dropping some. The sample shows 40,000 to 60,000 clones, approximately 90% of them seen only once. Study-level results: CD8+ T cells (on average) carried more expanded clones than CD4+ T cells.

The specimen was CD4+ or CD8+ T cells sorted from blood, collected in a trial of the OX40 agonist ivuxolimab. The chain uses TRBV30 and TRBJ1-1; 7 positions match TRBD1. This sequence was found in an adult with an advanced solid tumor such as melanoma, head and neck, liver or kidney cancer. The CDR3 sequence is CAWTGTARAEAFF. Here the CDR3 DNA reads TGTGCCTGGACTGGGACAGCAAGGGCTGAAGCTTTCTTT. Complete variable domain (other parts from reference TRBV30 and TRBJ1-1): SQTIHQWPATLVQPVGSPLSLECTVEGTSNPNLYWYRQAAGRGLQLLFYSVGIGQISSEVPQNLSASRPQDRQFILSSKKLLLSDSGFYLCAWTGTARAEAFFGQGTRLTVV.